This T cell receptor (beta chain) was captured in a study of Tregs in tolerant kidney transplant recipients. General study points: Activated donor B cell expansion appeared to reveal the most relevant donor-specific TCRbeta repertoire.

V dropped 2 bases and J dropped 4 bases, with 18 bases sitting between them. The germline CDR1 and CDR2 sequences are SGHAT and FQNNGV. This CDR3 has 17 amino acids. Repertoires were generated with immunoSEQ multiplex PCR, while TCRdb's copy carries only in-frame clones and drops some. This sample has under 100,000 clones, with around nine tenths found just once. Regarding this clone: The antigen is undetermined.

Unstimulated regulatory T cells (CD4+CD25+CD127-), CD4+CD25- non-regulatory cells, CD4 and CD8 cells were FACS-sorted from thawed PBMCs. Material for sequencing was CD8+ T cells from blood. The chain combines TRBV11-2 with TRBJ2-1, with D maybe TRBD1 (6 bases). The sequence was obtained from a human donor in good health. In nucleotides, the CDR3 is TGTGCCAGCAGCTTACCTTTGCAGGGGAAAAGGTACAATGAGCAGTTCTTC. Translated: CASSLPLQGKRYNEQFF.